This section outlines one TCR beta chain sequence together with its context. Its antigen specificity is not known. Base qualities were left out, and no much larger clone turns up one base away. The data originate from a study of cytomegalovirus exposure and HLA in healthy donors (dated by TCRdb to the late 2010s). Regarding the complete study: The roughly 650 repertoires of the first cohort and the 110 or so validation repertoires were produced on the same platform, according to a later analysis. The study aimed to test whether cataloging public T cell receptors could reveal signatures of past pathogen exposure. Along with the approximately 650-subject first cohort, a separate validation cohort of over a hundred different subjects was used. To predict cytomegalovirus infection status, the study combined high-throughput TCR immunosequencing, statistical association of individual TCRs with disease status, and machine learning. The research as a whole found: In vitro tests confirmed that a few of the cytomegalovirus-associated TCR beta chains recognize cytomegalovirus antigens. Most TCR sequences were observed very rarely across donors, whereas some public TCRs were present in many individuals. Of the cluster scores, 85% to 95% were above 0 in a later analysis, which found that TCRs clustered in the first cohort also tended to co-occur in the 120 or so validation repertoires. According to the authors, the approach could potentially be generalized to other disease states and immunological phenotypes. A later analysis had no HLA typing for the validation cohort, so co-occurrence there was scored across all 110 or so repertoires. The classifier was reported to diagnose cytomegalovirus status with high specificity and sensitivity in both the original and validation cohorts. The study listed 150 to 200 TCR beta chains as associated with cytomegalovirus.

The donors were included in the validation cohort of roughly 120 subjects, a group kept apart from the roughly 680-subject first cohort. Library preparation employed the immunoSEQ multiplex PCR assay. Turning to the authors' computational methods: To diagnose cytomegalovirus status from the catalog of TCR beta chain sequences, a statistical classification framework was built. TCRdb took this table from immuneACCESS and kept in-frame rearrangements with V and J called. Such tables lack part of the clones; where checked against another copy, unresolved V genes explain under half of the gap, and the rest is unexplained. D and trimming were read from the DNA, whereas the V and J calls and clone size are those reported in that table. The sample table shows about 260,000 clones, and less than 95% are seen once. The ten largest account for under 4% of the sample. The CDR3 numbers 16 residues from cysteine through phenylalanine. Of all the DNA, just the CDR3 is kept, 48 bases in frame from base 1. Deletion took 5 bases off V and 8 bases off J, with a span of 24 bases between the germline ends. As encoded in the germline V gene, CDR1 is SGHVS while CDR2 is FQNEAQ.

The source of this sequence is a woman between 25 and 40 years old in good health and CMV-seronegative. The chain links TRBV7-8 with TRBJ1-2, and perhaps TRBD1 as D gene, on 6 matching bases. Sequencing was carried out using PBMCs. The CDR3 protein sequence reads: CASSGGGGLGARGYTF. The sequence in DNA is TGTGCCAGCAGCGGTGGGGGCGGACTGGGGGCGCGGGGCTACACCTTC.